These T cell receptor beta chains were read from a single sample in a study of PD-1 blockade in classical Hodgkin lymphoma. Sequencing used immunoSEQ multiplex PCR; TCRdb keeps in-frame clones, though not all of them. The sample gives about 17,000 clones, around nine tenths of which show up once; 6.9% is in the top ten. The sequencing sample was made of peripheral blood mononuclear cells (PBMCs). Receptors were obtained from a human donor with classical Hodgkin lymphoma. Both conserved end residues are part of each CDR3. A D gene is named only where the DNA matches it firmly. Size values are once, few and many counts, or a class for expanded clones, and some rows have none.

>TRBJ1-2|NA|NA|TRBV5-6
CASSLPGANYGYTF
TGTGCCAGCAGCTTGCCAGGAGCTAACTATGGCTACACCTTC
>TRBJ2-1|TRBD2|NA|TRBV5-4
CASSAGLAGSYNEQFF
TGTGCCAGCAGCGCGGGACTAGCGGGATCCTACAATGAGCAGTTCTTC
>TRBJ1-5|NA|NA|TRBV6-4
CASSVDSNQPQHF
TGTGCCAGCAGTGTGGACAGCAATCAGCCCCAGCATTTT
>TRBJ2-2|TRBD1|once|TRBV9
CASSVGGTVVGELFF
TGTGCCAGCAGCGTAGGGGGGACAGTGGTCGGGGAGCTGTTTTTT
>TRBJ1-6|TRBD1|NA|TRBV2
CASSGQVGWYNSPLHF
TGTGCCAGCAGCGGACAGGTCGGCTGGTATAATTCACCCCTCCACTTT
>TRBJ2-7|TRBD2|large|TRBV7-9
CASSAGTSGSKRYEQYF
TGTGCCAGCAGCGCCGGGACTAGCGGGAGTAAGAGGTACGAGCAGTACTTC
>TRBJ1-4|NA|NA|TRBV4-1
CASSQASGINEKLFF
TGCGCCAGCAGCCAAGCGTCCGGGATTAATGAAAAACTGTTTTTT
>TRBJ2-1|NA|NA|TRBV25-1
CASSEFSYADDLYNEQFF
TGTGCCAGCAGTGAATTCAGTTATGCCGACGATCTCTACAATGAGCAGTTCTTC
>TRBJ2-5|NA|NA|TRBV15
CATSPRGLRGTQYF
TGTGCCACCAGCCCGAGGGGCCTCAGGGGGACCCAGTACTTC
>TRBJ2-1|NA|NA|TRBV20-1
CSASPDDEQFF
TGCAGTGCTTCACCCGACGATGAGCAGTTCTTC
>TRBJ2-1|TRBD1|NA|TRBV6-1
CASSEAGTGDPGEQFF
TGTGCCAGCAGTGAGGCGGGGACAGGGGACCCCGGGGAGCAGTTCTTC
>TRBJ2-2|NA|few|TRBV25-1
CASSGRTVVGELFF
TGTGCCAGCAGTGGTAGGACAGTGGTCGGGGAGCTGTTTTTT
>TRBJ2-7|NA|NA|TRBV21-1
CASSKNYFDGSDEQYF
TGTGCCAGCAGCAAAAATTATTTCGACGGGAGCGACGAGCAGTACTTC
>TRBJ2-1|NA|NA|TRBV28
CASSWRIASSYNEQFF
TGTGCCAGCAGTTGGCGGATAGCCAGCTCCTACAATGAGCAGTTCTTC
>TRBJ2-1|TRBD2|NA|TRBV18
CASEIAGVPYNEQFF
TGTGCCAGCGAAATAGCGGGAGTGCCCTACAATGAGCAGTTCTTC
>TRBJ1-3|TRBD1|NA|TRBV9
CASSLPTGPGNTIYF
TGTGCCAGCTCCCTCCCGACAGGGCCTGGAAACACCATATATTTT
>TRBJ2-7|NA|NA|TRBV25-1
CASSESHEQYF
TGTGCCAGCAGTGAATCCCACGAGCAGTACTTC
>TRBJ2-5|NA|NA|TRBV6-1
CASSDMLGGVEQYF
TGTGCCAGCAGTGATATGCTCGGAGGAGTAGAACAGTACTTC
>TRBJ2-3|NA|NA|TRBV7-9
CASSLLLWGPYTDTQYF
TGTGCCAGCAGCTTACTTCTGTGGGGACCCTACACAGATACGCAGTATTTT
>TRBJ2-3|NA|NA|TRBV9
CASSVAGVGTDTQYF
TGTGCCAGCAGCGTAGCTGGAGTTGGGACAGATACGCAGTATTTT
>TRBJ2-1|NA|NA|TRBV15
CATSSYSAENEQFF
TGTGCCACCAGCAGTTACTCCGCCGAGAATGAGCAGTTCTTC
>TRBJ2-1|TRBD2|few|TRBV6-5
CASSYSGGGEQFF
TGTGCCAGCAGTTACTCGGGCGGGGGTGAGCAGTTCTTC
>TRBJ1-1|NA|NA|TRBV14
CASSPVGGRNTEAFF
TGTGCCAGCAGCCCAGTGGGCGGACGTAACACTGAAGCTTTCTTT
>TRBJ1-1|TRBD1|NA|TRBV15
CATSRDIRGGYTEAFF
TGTGCCACCAGCAGAGATATCAGGGGGGGCTACACTGAAGCTTTCTTT
>TRBJ1-4|TRBD1|NA|TRBV6-1
CASSADETGSTNEKLFF
TGTGCCAGCAGTGCTGACGAGACAGGGTCTACTAATGAAAAACTGTTTTTT
>TRBJ2-3|TRBD2|NA|TRBV25-1
CASTGLAGTDTQYF
TGTGCCAGCACCGGACTAGCGGGGACAGATACGCAGTATTTT
>TRBJ2-1|NA|NA|TRBV6-5
CASSYAGSDEQFF
TGTGCCAGCAGTTACGCGGGTTCGGATGAGCAGTTCTTC
>TRBJ2-5|NA|NA|TRBV9
CASSDTPLALQETQYF
TGTGCCAGCAGCGACACCCCCCTAGCGCTCCAAGAGACCCAGTACTTC
>TRBJ1-5|TRBD1|NA|TRBV18
CASSPNRGRNQPQHF
TGTGCCAGCTCACCCAACAGGGGGCGGAATCAGCCCCAGCATTTT
>TRBJ2-1|NA|NA|TRBV5-8
CASSLSGTEQFF
TGTGCCAGCAGCTTATCGGGGACTGAGCAGTTCTTC
>TRBJ1-5|NA|NA|TRBV28
CASSPTASNQPQHF
TGTGCCAGCAGTCCCACAGCTAGCAATCAGCCCCAGCATTTT
>TRBJ1-1|NA|NA|TRBV7-9
CASSRGGNVAEAFF
TGTGCCAGCAGCCGGGGGGGTAATGTCGCTGAAGCTTTCTTT
>TRBJ2-1|NA|once|TRBV5-4
CASSLDDLEQFF
TGTGCCAGCAGCTTGGATGACCTAGAGCAGTTCTTC
>TRBJ1-4|TRBD1|NA|TRBV5-4
CASSLAGQANEKLFF
TGTGCCAGCAGCTTGGCGGGACAGGCAAATGAAAAACTGTTTTTT
>TRBJ2-5|NA|NA|TRBV9
CASSVAGTKQETQYF
TGTGCCAGCAGCGTAGCAGGGACAAAACAAGAGACCCAGTACTTC
>TRBJ1-4|NA|NA|TRBV29-1
CSVVGMANEKLFF
TGCAGCGTTGTAGGGATGGCTAATGAAAAACTGTTTTTT
>TRBJ2-7|NA|NA|TRBV30
CAWSRDISYEQYF
TGTGCCTGGTCCCGGGACATTTCCTACGAGCAGTACTTC
>TRBJ2-1|NA|once|TRBV11-3
CASSLGYNEQFF
TGTGCCAGCAGCTTAGGCTACAATGAGCAGTTCTTC
>TRBJ2-7|NA|NA|TRBV7-9
CASSPEAMPTYEQYF
TGTGCCAGCAGCCCCGAGGCGATGCCGACCTACGAGCAGTACTTC
>TRBJ1-1|NA|NA|TRBV19
CASSRVSTEAFF
TGTGCCAGTAGTAGGGTATCCACTGAAGCTTTCTTT
>TRBJ2-1|NA|NA|TRBV25-1
CASSANRVDEQFF
TGTGCCAGCAGTGCGAATAGGGTAGATGAGCAGTTCTTC